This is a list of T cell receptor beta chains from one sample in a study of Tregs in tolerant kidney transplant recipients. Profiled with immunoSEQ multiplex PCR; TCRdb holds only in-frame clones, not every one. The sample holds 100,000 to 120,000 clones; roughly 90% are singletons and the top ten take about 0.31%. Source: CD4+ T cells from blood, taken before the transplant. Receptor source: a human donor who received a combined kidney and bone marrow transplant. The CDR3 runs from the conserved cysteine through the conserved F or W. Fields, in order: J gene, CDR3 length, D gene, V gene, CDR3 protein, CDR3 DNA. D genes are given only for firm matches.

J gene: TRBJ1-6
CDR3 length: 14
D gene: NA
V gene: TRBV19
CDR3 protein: CASSLTSLGSPLHF
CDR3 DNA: TGTGCCAGTAGTCTGACTAGCTTGGGATCACCCCTCCACTTT

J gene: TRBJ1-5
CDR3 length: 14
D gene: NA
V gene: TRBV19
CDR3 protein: CASSIEANGQPQHF
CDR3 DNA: TGTGCCAGTAGTATAGAAGCGAACGGGCAGCCCCAGCATTTT

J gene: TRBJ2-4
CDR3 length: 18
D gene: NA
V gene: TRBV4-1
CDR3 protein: CASSPLGGGVIAKNIQYF
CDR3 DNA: TGCGCCAGCAGCCCCCTGGGAGGGGGGGTTATAGCCAAAAACATTCAGTACTTC

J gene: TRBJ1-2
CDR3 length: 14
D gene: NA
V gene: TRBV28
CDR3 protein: CASSPTKAERGYTF
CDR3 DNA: TGTGCCAGCAGTCCCACGAAGGCAGAGCGAGGCTACACCTTC

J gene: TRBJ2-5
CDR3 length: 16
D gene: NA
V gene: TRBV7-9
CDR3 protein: CASSRSSAGGVETQYF
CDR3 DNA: TGTGCCAGCAGCCGGTCTAGCGCCGGAGGGGTGGAGACCCAGTACTTC

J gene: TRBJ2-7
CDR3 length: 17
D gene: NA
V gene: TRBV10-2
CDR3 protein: CASSEVQTYGVSYEQYF
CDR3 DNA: TGCGCCAGCAGTGAAGTGCAAACGTACGGGGTCTCCTACGAGCAGTACTTC

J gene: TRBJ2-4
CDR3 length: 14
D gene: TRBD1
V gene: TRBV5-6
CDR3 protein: CASSFPGGRDIQYF
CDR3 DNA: TGTGCCAGCAGCTTTCCAGGGGGTAGGGACATTCAGTACTTC

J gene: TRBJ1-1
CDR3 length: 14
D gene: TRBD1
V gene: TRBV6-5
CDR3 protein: CASSYGTGYTEAFF
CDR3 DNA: TGTGCCAGCAGTTACGGGACAGGGTATACTGAAGCTTTCTTT

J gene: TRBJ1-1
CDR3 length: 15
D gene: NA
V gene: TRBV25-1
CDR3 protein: CASSPGQGSNTEAFF
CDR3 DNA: TGTGCCAGCAGCCCAGGGCAGGGATCGAACACTGAAGCTTTCTTT

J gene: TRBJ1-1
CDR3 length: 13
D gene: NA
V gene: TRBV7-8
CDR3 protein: CASSYNPAPEAFF
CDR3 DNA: TGTGCCAGCAGCTACAATCCAGCGCCTGAAGCTTTCTTT

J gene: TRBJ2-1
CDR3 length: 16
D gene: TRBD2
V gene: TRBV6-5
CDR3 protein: CASSSLSGRALNEQFF
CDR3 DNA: TGTGCCAGCAGTTCCCTTAGCGGGAGGGCCCTAAATGAGCAGTTCTTC

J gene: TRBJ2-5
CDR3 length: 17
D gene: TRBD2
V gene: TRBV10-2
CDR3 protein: CASSAGGLGTLGETQYF
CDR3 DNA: TGCGCCAGCAGTGCGGGGGGACTAGGTACGCTTGGGGAGACCCAGTACTTC

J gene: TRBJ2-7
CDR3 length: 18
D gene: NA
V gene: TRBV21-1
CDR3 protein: CASSKGREDRVSSYEQYF
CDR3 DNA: TGTGCCAGCAGCAAAGGAAGGGAGGACAGGGTAAGCTCCTACGAGCAGTACTTC

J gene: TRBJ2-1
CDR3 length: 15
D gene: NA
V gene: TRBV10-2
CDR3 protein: CASSEGGSTYNEQFF
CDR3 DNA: TGCGCCAGCAGTGAGGGTGGGAGCACCTACAATGAGCAGTTCTTC

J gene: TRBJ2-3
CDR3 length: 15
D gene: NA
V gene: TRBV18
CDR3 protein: CASSPGFGDDDTQYF
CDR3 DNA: TGTGCCAGCTCACCCGGCTTCGGAGATGACGATACGCAGTATTTT

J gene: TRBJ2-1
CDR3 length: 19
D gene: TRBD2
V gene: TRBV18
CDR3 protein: CASSPKGTSGVSSYNEQFF
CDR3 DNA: TGTGCCAGCTCACCAAAGGGGACTAGCGGGGTGAGCTCCTACAATGAGCAGTTCTTC

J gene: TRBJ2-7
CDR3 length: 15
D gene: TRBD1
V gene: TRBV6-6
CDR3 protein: CASSYSGTGGYEQYF
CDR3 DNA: TGTGCCAGCAGTTACTCCGGGACAGGGGGGTACGAGCAGTACTTC

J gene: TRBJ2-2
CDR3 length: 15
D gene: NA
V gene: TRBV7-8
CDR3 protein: CASSSTSQDTGELFF
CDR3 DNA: TGTGCCAGCAGCTCGACTAGTCAGGACACCGGGGAGCTGTTTTTT

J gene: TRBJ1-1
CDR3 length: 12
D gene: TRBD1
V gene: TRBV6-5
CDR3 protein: CASSRTGTEAFF
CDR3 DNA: TGTGCCAGCAGTCGGACAGGAACTGAAGCTTTCTTT

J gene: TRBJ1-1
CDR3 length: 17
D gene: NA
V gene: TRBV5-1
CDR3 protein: CASSMGAGARVNTEAFF
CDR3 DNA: TGCGCCAGCTCCATGGGGGCGGGGGCGAGGGTGAACACTGAAGCTTTCTTT

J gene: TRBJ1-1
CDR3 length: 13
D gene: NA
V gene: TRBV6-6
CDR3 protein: CASTKTGNTEAFF
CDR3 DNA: TGTGCCAGCACCAAGACAGGGAACACTGAAGCTTTCTTT